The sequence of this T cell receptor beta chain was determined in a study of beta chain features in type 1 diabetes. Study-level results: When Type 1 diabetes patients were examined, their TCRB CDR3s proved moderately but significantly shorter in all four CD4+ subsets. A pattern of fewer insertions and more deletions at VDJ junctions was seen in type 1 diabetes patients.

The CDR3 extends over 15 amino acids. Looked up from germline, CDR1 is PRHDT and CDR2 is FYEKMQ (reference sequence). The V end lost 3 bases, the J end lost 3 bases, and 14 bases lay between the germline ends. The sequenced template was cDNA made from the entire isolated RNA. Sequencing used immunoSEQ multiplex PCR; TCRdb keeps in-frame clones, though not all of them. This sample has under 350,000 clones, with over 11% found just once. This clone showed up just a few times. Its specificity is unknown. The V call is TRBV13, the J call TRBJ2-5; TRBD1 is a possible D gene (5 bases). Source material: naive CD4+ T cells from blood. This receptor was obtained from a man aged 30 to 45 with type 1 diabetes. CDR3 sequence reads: CASSFRVRDEETQYF. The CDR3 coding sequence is TGTGCCAGCAGCTTCAGGGTTAGGGATGAAGAGACCCAGTACTTC.